This T cell receptor beta chain was observed in a study of CD8 T cells in ankylosing spondylitis. Study findings and constraints: The study identified a TCR beta motif of roughly eight highly homologous variants that appeared characteristic of ankylosing spondylitis blood. Reportedly, matched ankylosing spondylitis synovial fluid was significantly enriched for disease-linked clones. Disease-associated clones were CD8+ and fairly uncommon in peripheral blood. Past studies reported some motif variants in reactive arthritis synovial fluid and blood.

V lost 6 bases, J lost 4 bases, and 1 base stayed unmatched. CDR1 is MNHNS and CDR2 is SASEGT in the germline V gene. This CDR3 comprises 15 residues. This clonotype was seen repeatedly, ten times or more. Its specificity is unknown. By quantitative 5'-RACE with molecular barcodes, the TCR beta libraries were made. TCRdb used MiXCR to reprocess the 5' RACE reads, holding one entry per CDR3 protein. The table lists about 440,000 distinct CDR3 sequences, about a sixth of them singletons, with 1% in the top ten. The sequence came from a male donor with ankylosing spondylitis. The specimen sequenced was blood, either unsorted or a sorted T cell fraction (not recorded which). The chain couples TRBV6-1 to TRBJ2-2; 14 bases fit TRBD2. CDR3 coding DNA: TGTGCCAGCAGAGGGACTAGCGGGAGCACCGGGGAGCTGTTTTTT. Its translation is CASRGTSGSTGELFF.